These T cell receptor beta chains were read from a single sample in a study of T cells in tumors after PD-1 blockade. TCRdb's copy holds only in-frame clones and misses some; the assay was immunoSEQ multiplex PCR. Among tens of thousands of clones listed, about 85% were seen once. This specimen was PBMCs, taken before anti-PD-1 treatment. The receptors originated from a human donor with basal cell carcinoma. Each CDR3 is given with its conserved first and last residue. The order of the fields is clone size, V gene, J gene, D gene, CDR3 protein, CDR3 DNA. D genes are given only for firm matches. Clone size is given for some rows only: seen once, a few or many times, or a class if the clone is expanded.

NA	TRBV25-1	TRBJ1-2	TRBD1	CASSRQGAGGYTF	TGTGCCAGCAGCCGACAGGGGGCGGGTGGCTACACCTTC
few	TRBV5-6	TRBJ1-4	NA	CASSSPSAEKLFF	TGTGCCAGCAGCTCGCCTTCTGCAGAAAAACTGTTTTTT
NA	TRBV10-3	TRBJ1-2	TRBD1	CASHGRDRGGYTF	TGTGCCTCCCATGGTCGGGACAGGGGAGGCTACACCTTC
NA	TRBV3-1/TRBV3-2	TRBJ1-1	TRBD1	CASSHRTGSNTEAFF	TGTGCCAGCAGCCACCGGACAGGGTCTAACACTGAAGCTTTCTTT
NA	TRBV12-5	TRBJ2-1	NA	CASGPTGLPYNEQFF	TGTGCTAGTGGACCTACAGGGCTCCCCTACAATGAGCAGTTCTTC
NA	TRBV5-3	TRBJ1-5	NA	CARSLGGLYSNQPQHF	TGTGCCAGAAGCTTGGGGGGTTTGTATAGCAATCAGCCCCAGCATTTT
NA	TRBV6-6	TRBJ2-7	TRBD1	CASSPRDRASYEQYF	TGTGCCAGCAGCCCCCGGGACAGGGCTTCCTACGAGCAGTACTTC
NA	TRBV4-2	TRBJ2-7	TRBD2	CASSQDRRASGGHEQYF	TGTGCCAGCAGCCAAGATAGGCGGGCTAGCGGGGGCCACGAGCAGTACTTC
few	TRBV30	TRBJ1-5	NA	CAWSKGWEQPQHF	TGTGCCTGGAGTAAAGGGTGGGAGCAGCCCCAGCATTTT
few	TRBV7-8	TRBJ2-2	TRBD1	CASSRGQDTNTGELFF	TGTGCCAGCAGCAGAGGACAGGACACTAACACCGGGGAGCTGTTTTTT
NA	TRBV18	TRBJ1-2	NA	CASGGGTTYGYTF	TGTGCCAGCGGTGGGGGGACAACCTATGGCTACACCTTC
NA	TRBV24-1	TRBJ2-5	NA	CATSDDTGTQETQYF	TGTGCCACCAGTGACGACACCGGGACACAAGAGACCCAGTACTTC
NA	TRBV6-6	TRBJ2-3	NA	CASSYARGGADTQYF	TGTGCCAGCAGTTACGCTAGGGGCGGGGCAGATACGCAGTATTTT
NA	TRBV16	TRBJ2-7	NA	CASSQSTGIGHEQYF	TGTGCCAGCAGCCAATCCACAGGGATAGGCCACGAGCAGTACTTC
NA	TRBV5-1	TRBJ2-2	TRBD1	CASSLAGTGGTGELFF	TGCGCCAGCAGCTTGGCCGGGACAGGGGGCACCGGGGAGCTGTTTTTT
NA	TRBV5-1	TRBJ2-3	TRBD2	CASSLAGGAIADTQYF	TGCGCCAGCAGCTTGGCCGGGGGGGCCATCGCAGATACGCAGTATTTT
NA	TRBV27	TRBJ2-7	NA	CASSTTEDLYEQYF	TGTGCCAGCAGTACGACAGAAGACCTCTACGAGCAGTACTTC
NA	TRBV2	TRBJ1-3	NA	CASSERITVGNTIYF	TGTGCCAGCAGTGAGAGGATCACAGTTGGAAACACCATATATTTT
NA	TRBV5-5	TRBJ2-3	TRBD2	CASSRGRLAGGPDTQYF	TGTGCCAGCAGCCGCGGACGGCTAGCGGGGGGTCCGGATACGCAGTATTTT
NA	TRBV5-1	TRBJ1-1	NA	CASSSNRIQNTEAFF	TGCGCCAGCAGCAGCAACAGGATCCAGAACACTGAAGCTTTCTTT
NA	TRBV10-3	TRBJ1-1	TRBD1	CAIRTGTQRTEAFF	TGTGCCATCAGGACAGGGACTCAGAGGACTGAAGCTTTCTTT
NA	TRBV9	TRBJ2-3	TRBD1	CASSTQTGGDTQYF	TGTGCCAGCAGCACACAGACAGGGGGCGATACGCAGTATTTT
once	TRBV25-1	TRBJ2-7	TRBD2	CASSELGGTSSYEQYF	TGTGCCAGCAGTGAATTGGGAGGGACTAGCTCCTACGAGCAGTACTTC
NA	TRBV5-1	TRBJ1-2	NA	CASSEGRDFHGYTF	TGCGCCTCCTCCGAGGGCAGGGACTTTCATGGCTACACCTTC
NA	TRBV6-6	TRBJ1-5	TRBD1	CASSAGTVSNQPQHF	TGTGCCAGCAGCGCCGGGACAGTGAGCAATCAGCCCCAGCATTTT
NA	TRBV3-1/TRBV3-2	TRBJ2-3	TRBD2	CASSPSGADTQYF	TGTGCCAGCAGCCCTAGCGGGGCGGATACGCAGTATTTT
NA	TRBV28	TRBJ1-6	TRBD1	CASSLGQGVDSPLHF	TGTGCCAGCAGCCTTGGACAGGGGGTGGATTCACCCCTCCACTTT
NA	TRBV5-1	TRBJ2-2	NA	CASSQFSNTGELFF	TGCGCCAGCAGCCAGTTCTCGAACACCGGGGAGCTGTTTTTT
NA	TRBV5-6	TRBJ2-5	TRBD1	CASSLGQGAQETQYF	TGTGCCAGCAGCTTGGGACAGGGGGCGCAGGAGACCCAGTACTTC
NA	TRBV19	TRBJ1-5	TRBD1	CASRATGKGNQPQHF	TGTGCCAGTAGGGCGACAGGGAAGGGCAATCAGCCCCAGCATTTT
NA	TRBV6-2/TRBV6-3	TRBJ1-1	NA	CASSPSPGYAEAFF	TGTGCCAGCAGCCCCAGCCCAGGATATGCTGAAGCTTTCTTT
NA	TRBV13	TRBJ1-2	NA	CASSLGARGRAYGYTF	TGTGCCAGCAGCTTAGGGGCCCGGGGCAGGGCCTATGGCTACACCTTC
NA	TRBV19	TRBJ2-6	TRBD1	CASKETGSYSSGANVLTF	TGTGCCAGTAAGGAGACAGGGTCGTATAGTTCTGGGGCCAACGTCCTGACTTTC
NA	TRBV11-3	TRBJ2-1	NA	CASSLDGPHNEQFF	TGTGCCAGCAGCTTAGATGGCCCCCACAATGAGCAGTTCTTC
NA	TRBV5-6	TRBJ2-1	NA	CASSPREASFANEQFF	TGTGCCAGCAGCCCACGTGAGGCGTCTTTCGCCAATGAGCAGTTCTTC
NA	TRBV23-1	TRBJ2-1	TRBD1	CASSRKGRGPPPFYNEQFF	TGCGCCAGCAGTCGGAAAGGCAGGGGGCCACCCCCATTTTACAATGAGCAGTTCTTC
NA	TRBV28	TRBJ1-2	TRBD1	CASSSLWAGGADYGYTF	TGTGCCAGCAGTTCTTTATGGGCAGGGGGCGCGGACTATGGCTACACCTTC
NA	TRBV30	TRBJ1-3	TRBD1	CAWSRDPGQGVNTIYF	TGTGCCTGGAGTCGGGACCCAGGACAGGGGGTAAACACCATATATTTT
NA	TRBV4-1	TRBJ1-1	TRBD1	CASSTGTGENTEAFF	TGCGCCAGCAGCACCGGGACAGGGGAAAACACTGAAGCTTTCTTT
NA	TRBV7-6	TRBJ2-1	TRBD1	CASSKTGGLNEQFF	TGTGCCAGCAGCAAAACAGGGGGCCTCAATGAGCAGTTCTTC
medium-sized	TRBV10-3	TRBJ2-5	NA	CACRVGDAETQYF	TGTGCCTGCAGGGTGGGGGACGCGGAGACCCAGTACTTC
NA	TRBV12-2	TRBJ2-7	NA	CASRLAILAGGHYEQYF	TGTGCAAGTCGCTTAGCGATACTAGCGGGGGGACACTACGAGCAGTACTTC
NA	TRBV30	TRBJ2-7	TRBD2	CAWSVLLAGVYEQYF	TGTGCCTGGAGTGTACTACTAGCGGGGGTCTACGAGCAGTACTTC
NA	TRBV7-2	TRBJ2-1	NA	CASQEGAYNEQFF	TGTGCCAGCCAAGAGGGGGCCTACAATGAGCAGTTCTTC
NA	TRBV6-6	TRBJ2-7	NA	CASSATAYEQYF	TGTGCCAGCAGTGCGACAGCCTACGAGCAGTACTTC
few	TRBV7-2	TRBJ2-1	NA	CASSGHYEQFF	TGTGCCAGCAGCGGGCACTATGAGCAGTTCTTC
NA	TRBV5-1	TRBJ2-3	TRBD2	CASSVSGASTDTQYF	TGCGCCAGCAGCGTTAGCGGGGCAAGCACAGATACGCAGTATTTT
NA	TRBV4-1	TRBJ1-1	NA	CASSQAEGRATDTEAFF	TGCGCCAGCAGCCAAGCGGAGGGCAGGGCGACGGACACTGAAGCTTTCTTT
NA	TRBV2	TRBJ1-1	NA	CASSLGTWNTEAFF	TGTGCCAGCAGCCTTGGGACTTGGAACACTGAAGCTTTCTTT
few	TRBV3-1/TRBV3-2	TRBJ1-2	TRBD1	CASSHAGTAYGYTF	TGTGCCAGCAGCCACGCCGGGACAGCCTATGGCTACACCTTC
few	TRBV29-1	TRBJ1-2	NA	CSVGPSNYGYTF	TGCAGCGTTGGACCCTCTAACTATGGCTACACCTTC
NA	TRBV7-2	TRBJ1-2	TRBD1	CASSLGSGQVAPYGYTF	TGTGCCAGCAGCTTAGGTTCGGGACAGGTCGCGCCCTATGGCTACACCTTC